This is a list of T cell receptor beta chains from one sample in a study of T cells expressing NK-cell markers. TCRdb reprocessed the 5' RACE reads and reports one entry per CDR3 protein, with no DNA. The sample totals about 260,000 distinct CDR3 sequences. The sequenced sample consisted of blood T cells: a sorted CD56 or NKG2C T cell subset, CD4+ or CD8+ T cells, or bulk PBMC T cells (not recorded which). The receptor set was obtained from a young man in good health. Both conserved end residues are part of each CDR3.

V gene: TRBV5-4; J gene: TRBJ2-1; CDR3 protein: CASSLEDPYNEQFF
V gene: TRBV19; J gene: TRBJ2-7; CDR3 protein: CASSTPSSVAGYEQYF
V gene: TRBV5-6; J gene: TRBJ2-1; CDR3 protein: CASIHLLAGVSNEQFF
V gene: TRBV20-1; J gene: TRBJ2-1; CDR3 protein: CSATREGPGNEQFF
V gene: TRBV6-2/TRBV6-3; J gene: TRBJ2-1; CDR3 protein: CASSYGREEPFF
V gene: TRBV29-1; J gene: TRBJ1-1; CDR3 protein: CSVGAGHTEAFF
V gene: TRBV5-4; J gene: TRBJ1-1; CDR3 protein: CASSLDQVNTEAFF
V gene: TRBV29-1; J gene: TRBJ2-3; CDR3 protein: CSVAPGTLTDTQYF
V gene: TRBV10-3; J gene: TRBJ2-1; CDR3 protein: CAIGPGASGGVYNEQFF
V gene: TRBV6-1; J gene: TRBJ1-5; CDR3 protein: CASSPGTVQPQHF
V gene: TRBV5-1; J gene: TRBJ2-2; CDR3 protein: CASSSGTGVVGELFF
V gene: TRBV5-4; J gene: TRBJ2-3; CDR3 protein: CASSLAVGSGADTQYF
V gene: TRBV7-2; J gene: TRBJ2-1; CDR3 protein: CASSLAPMGKNYNEQFF